This T cell receptor (beta chain) comes out of a study of blood T cells in healthy people across ages. Germline V gene sequence: CDR1 DFQATT, CDR2 SNEGSKA (reference sequence). The CDR3 has 11 amino acids. V lost 4 bases, J lost 8 bases, and 11 bases lay in between. This clonotype was found a few times. Primed by a sample-barcoded 5' primer and a J-beta primer mix, a second PCR proceeded for 7 to 11 cycles. In TCRdb, the 5' RACE reads were re-called with MiXCR into one record per CDR3 protein. The sample yields 450,000 to 600,000 distinct CDR3 sequences, about 28% seen once. This same sample was also taken into another study, of T cells of mothers and their children.

This clonotype was obtained from a boy aged 2 to 10 in good health. Sequencing was carried out using blood. The rearrangement links TRBV20-1 to TRBJ1-2; D gene uncertain. CDR3 DNA: TGCAGTGCTATCAACTCCGGGGGCTACACCTTC. This encodes CSAINSGGYTF.